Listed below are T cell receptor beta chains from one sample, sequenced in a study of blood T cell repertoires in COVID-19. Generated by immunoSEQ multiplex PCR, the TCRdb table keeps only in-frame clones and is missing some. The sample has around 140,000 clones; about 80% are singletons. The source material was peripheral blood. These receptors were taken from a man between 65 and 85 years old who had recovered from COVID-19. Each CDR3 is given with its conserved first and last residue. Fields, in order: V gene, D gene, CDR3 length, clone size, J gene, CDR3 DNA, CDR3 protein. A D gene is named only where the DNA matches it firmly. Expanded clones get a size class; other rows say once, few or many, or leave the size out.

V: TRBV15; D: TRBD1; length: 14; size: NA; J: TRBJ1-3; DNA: TGTGCCACCAGCAGGACAGGGGATGGAAACACCATATATTTT; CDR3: CATSRTGDGNTIYF
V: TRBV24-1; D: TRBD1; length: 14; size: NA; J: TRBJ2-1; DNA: TGTGCCACCAGTGATCAAGGGGGGACAGGTGAGCAGTTCTTC; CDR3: CATSDQGGTGEQFF
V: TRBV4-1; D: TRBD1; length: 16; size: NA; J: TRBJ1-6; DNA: TGCGCCAGCAGCCTCGGACAGGGGAACTATAATTCACCCCTCCACTTT; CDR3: CASSLGQGNYNSPLHF
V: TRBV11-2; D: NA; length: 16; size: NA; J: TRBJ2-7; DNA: TGTGCCAGCAGCTTCGTGCAGGGCAGTAGCTCCTACGAGCAGTACTTC; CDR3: CASSFVQGSSSYEQYF
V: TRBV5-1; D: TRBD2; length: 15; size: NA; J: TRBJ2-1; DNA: TGCGCCAGCAGCTCAGGGACTAGCGGGAATCATGAGCAGTTCTTC; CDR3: CASSSGTSGNHEQFF
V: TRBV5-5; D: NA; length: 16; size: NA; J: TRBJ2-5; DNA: TGTGCCAGCAGCACCGGAGCAGGGGGGAGCCGAGAGACCCAGTACTTC; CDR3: CASSTGAGGSRETQYF
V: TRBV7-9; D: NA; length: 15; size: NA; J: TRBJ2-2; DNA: TGTGCCAGCAGCTTAGTCCCCGGGTTCACCGGGGAGCTGTTTTTT; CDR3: CASSLVPGFTGELFF
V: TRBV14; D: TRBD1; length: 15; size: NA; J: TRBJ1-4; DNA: TGTGCCAGCAGCCACTGGGACAGGGGTAGAGAAAAACTGTTTTTT; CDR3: CASSHWDRGREKLFF
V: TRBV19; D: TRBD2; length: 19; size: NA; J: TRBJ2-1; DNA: TGTGCCACGATTCCCCACGGGACTAGCGGGGGGAACTCCTACAATGAGCAGTTCTTC; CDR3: CATIPHGTSGGNSYNEQFF
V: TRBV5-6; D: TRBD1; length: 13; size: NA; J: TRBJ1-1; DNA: TGTGCCAGCAGCTGGGACAGGGCGACTGAAGCTTTCTTT; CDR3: CASSWDRATEAFF
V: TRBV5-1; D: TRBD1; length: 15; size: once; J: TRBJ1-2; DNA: TGCGCCAGCAACCTCGGCGGGGGACAGGGTAGAGGCTACACCTTC; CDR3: CASNLGGGQGRGYTF
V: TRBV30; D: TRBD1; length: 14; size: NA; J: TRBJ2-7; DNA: TGTGCCTGGAAGGTTGGGACAGGGCCCTACGAGCAGTACTTC; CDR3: CAWKVGTGPYEQYF
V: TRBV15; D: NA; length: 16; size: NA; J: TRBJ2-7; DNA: TGTGCCACCAGCAGAGGGGGGGGCGGGTTTGCCTACGAGCAGTACTTC; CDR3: CATSRGGGGFAYEQYF
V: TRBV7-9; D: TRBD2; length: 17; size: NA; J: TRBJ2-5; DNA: TGTGCCAGCAGCTTTGACCCCTTGGCGGGAGTTGGAGAGACCCAGTACTTC; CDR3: CASSFDPLAGVGETQYF
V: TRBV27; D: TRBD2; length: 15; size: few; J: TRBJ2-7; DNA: TGTGCCAGTGGGACCACTAGCGGGGAATCCTACGAGCAGTACTTC; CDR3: CASGTTSGESYEQYF
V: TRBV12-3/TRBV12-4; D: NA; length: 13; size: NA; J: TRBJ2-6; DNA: TGTGCCAGCAGTTTTAGTGGGGCCAACGTCCTGACTTTC; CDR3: CASSFSGANVLTF
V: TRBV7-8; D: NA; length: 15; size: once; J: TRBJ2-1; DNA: TGTGCCAGCAGCTTAATCCAGGGAATCTACAATGAGCAGTTCTTC; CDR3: CASSLIQGIYNEQFF
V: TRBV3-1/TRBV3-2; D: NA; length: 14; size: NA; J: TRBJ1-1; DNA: TGTGCCAGCAGCCAAGAGGGGAGGGGAACTGAAGCTTTCTTT; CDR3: CASSQEGRGTEAFF
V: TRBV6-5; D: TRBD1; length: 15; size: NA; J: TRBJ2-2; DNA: TGTGCCAGCAGTCCCGGGACAGTGTACACCGGGGAGCTGTTTTTT; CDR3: CASSPGTVYTGELFF
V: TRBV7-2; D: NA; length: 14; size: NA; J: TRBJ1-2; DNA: TGTGCCAGCAGCCCCCGGACAGCTAACTATGGCTACACCTTC; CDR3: CASSPRTANYGYTF
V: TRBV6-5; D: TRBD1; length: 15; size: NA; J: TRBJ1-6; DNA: TGTGCCAGCAGTTACTCGACAGGGGCCAACTCACCCCTCCACTTT; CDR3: CASSYSTGANSPLHF
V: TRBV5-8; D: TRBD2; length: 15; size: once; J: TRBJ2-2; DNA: TGTGCCAGCAGCTTAATTGCCCGGGAGGCCGGGGAGCTGTTTTTT; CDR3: CASSLIAREAGELFF
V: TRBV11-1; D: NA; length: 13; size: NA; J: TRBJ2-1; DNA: TGTGCCAGCAGCTTAGCGCTAACGAATGAGCAGTTCTTC; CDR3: CASSLALTNEQFF
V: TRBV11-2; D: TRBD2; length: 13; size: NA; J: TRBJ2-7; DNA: TGTGCCAGCGGCCAAAGCGGGAGCTACGAGCAGTACTTC; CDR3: CASGQSGSYEQYF